This TCR beta chain is from a study of T-cell reconstitution after alpha-beta-depleted transplantation in children. Trimming shortened V by 5 bases and J by 10 bases, and 20 bases separated the two germline ends. This CDR3 has 14 residues. Germline loops: CDR1 SGHVS, CDR2 FQNEAQ. About this clonotype itself: Antigen: not known.

Unique molecular identifiers were built into the TCRbeta library. TCRdb re-called the PCR reads through MiXCR, storing one row per CDR3 protein. The table shows 80,000 to 100,000 distinct CDR3 sequences, with under 25% occurring only once. Study-wide results and limits: Surviving recipient T cells and thymic progenitors accounted for the high day-60 TCRbeta diversity observed in some patients.

The chain joins TRBV7-8 to TRBJ1-1; the D is unclear. Specimen: PBMCs, collected before TCRalphabeta/CD19-depleted stem cell transplant. This receptor was obtained from a boy aged 2 to 9 with acute lymphoblastic leukemia, due to receive a stem cell transplant. The CDR3 sequence: CASSPSPSALGAFF. In DNA, the CDR3 is TGTGCCAGCAGCCCCTCCCCTTCGGCCCTTGGAGCTTTCTTT.